Listed below are T cell receptor beta chains from one sample, sequenced in a study of blood T cell repertoires in COVID-19. The data were produced by immunoSEQ multiplex PCR, yet TCRdb's version contains in-frame clones alone and is incomplete. The sample consists of just under 55,000 clones, 90% to 95% of them appearing once. The sequencing input was peripheral blood. The receptors come from a man between 50 and 59 years old with acute or convalescent COVID-19. Both conserved end residues are part of each CDR3. A D gene is named only where the DNA matches it firmly. Rows may omit the clone size; those that give it use once, few, many or a size class.

size	J	D	V	DNA	CDR3
.	TRBJ2-5	.	TRBV14	TGTGCCAGCAGCCAAGATCGGGGGAAACAAGAGACCCAGTACTTC	CASSQDRGKQETQYF
.	TRBJ2-2	.	TRBV28	TGTGCCAGCAGCGACCAGGTCAGGAACACCGGGGAGCTGTTTTTT	CASSDQVRNTGELFF
once	TRBJ1-1	TRBD1	TRBV19	TGTGCCAGTACCCAGGGGGAGACTGAAGCTTTCTTT	CASTQGETEAFF
few	TRBJ2-7	.	TRBV3-1/TRBV3-2	TGTGCCAGCAGCCCCACAGGGTTGTACGAGCAGTACTTC	CASSPTGLYEQYF
.	TRBJ1-2	.	TRBV30	TGTGCCTGGAGTGTCCCCCCCGCAGTTAACTATGGCTACACCTTC	CAWSVPPAVNYGYTF
.	TRBJ1-6	.	TRBV27	TGTGCCAGCAGGCGGGGGCTTACAGGCTTGGGATCACCCCTCCACTTT	CASRRGLTGLGSPLHF
.	TRBJ2-7	TRBD1	TRBV11-3	TGTGCCAGCAGCTCCGGGACAGGGGGCCCCTACGAGCAGTACTTC	CASSSGTGGPYEQYF
.	TRBJ2-2	.	TRBV4-3	TGCGCCAGCAGCCAAACCCGATCCGGGAGTTTCGGAGGTGGGGAGCTGTTTTTT	CASSQTRSGSFGGGELFF
.	TRBJ2-3	TRBD2	TRBV19	TGTGCCAGTAGTATCGGTACTAGCGAGGCAGATACGCAGTATTTT	CASSIGTSEADTQYF
.	TRBJ2-7	TRBD1	TRBV18	TGTGCCAGCTCACTTGGACAGGACAGAGGCTCCTACGAGCAGTACTTC	CASSLGQDRGSYEQYF
.	TRBJ2-3	.	TRBV6-5	TGTGCCAGCAGGTTTCCCGGAGGAGGGGATACGCAGTATTTT	CASRFPGGGDTQYF
.	TRBJ2-7	TRBD2	TRBV7-2	TGTGCCAGCAGCTCGGGACTAGCGGGAGGCGAGCAGTACTTC	CASSSGLAGGEQYF
.	TRBJ1-2	TRBD1	TRBV7-8	TGTGCCAGCAGCTTGGGGACAGGGGGGACATTAGACACCTTC	CASSLGTGGTLDTF
.	TRBJ2-5	TRBD2	TRBV18	TGTGCCAGCTCACCAGTGCTAGCGGAGGGATCCAAGAAGACCCAGTACTTC	CASSPVLAEGSKKTQYF
.	TRBJ2-7	TRBD2	TRBV27	TGTGCCAGCAGAGTAAGCGGGGGCACCTCCTACGAGCAGTACTTC	CASRVSGGTSYEQYF
.	TRBJ2-5	TRBD1	TRBV24-1	TGTGCCACCAGTGATTCGAGACAGGGGGCAGGGGAGACCCAGTACTTC	CATSDSRQGAGETQYF
.	TRBJ1-4	TRBD1	TRBV11-3	TGTGCCAGCAGCTTAGTGGCGACAGGGATCCTTAATGAAAAACTGTTTTTT	CASSLVATGILNEKLFF
.	TRBJ2-7	TRBD2	TRBV2	TGTGCCAGCAGTGAGAGACTAGCTAAGCTGTACTTC	CASSERLAKLYF
.	TRBJ1-5	.	TRBV6-5	TGTGCCAGCAGTACGTTTGGGGCAGGGCAGCCCCAGCATTTT	CASSTFGAGQPQHF
.	TRBJ1-2	TRBD1	TRBV10-3	TGTGCCATCAGTGCGCAGGGGGGTTATGGCTACACCTTC	CAISAQGGYGYTF
.	TRBJ1-6	.	TRBV5-6	TGTGCCAGCAGCTTGCAGGGCCCCTATAATTCACCCCTCCACTTT	CASSLQGPYNSPLHF
.	TRBJ2-2	.	TRBV7-8	TGTGCCAGCAGCCTCGGACTCGGGGGAATAGGCGGGGAGCTGTTTTTT	CASSLGLGGIGGELFF
.	TRBJ2-2	.	TRBV27	TGTGCCAGCAGTTTAAGGGGCACCGGGGAGCTGTTTTTT	CASSLRGTGELFF
.	TRBJ1-2	.	TRBV4-1	TGCGCCAGCAGCCAGCACTTGTCAGGCGATGGCTACACCTTC	CASSQHLSGDGYTF
once	TRBJ1-1	TRBD1	TRBV5-1	TGCGCCAGCAGGGCGGGACAGGATGTTGAAGCTTTCTTT	CASRAGQDVEAFF
once	TRBJ2-7	TRBD2	TRBV3-1/TRBV3-2	TGTGCCAGCAGCCAAGAAGGAGCGGGAGTTCTCCCCTACGAGCAGTACTTC	CASSQEGAGVLPYEQYF
.	TRBJ1-3	.	TRBV5-1	TGCGCCAGCAGCCTCTCGACAGTAATTGGCAACACCATATATTTT	CASSLSTVIGNTIYF
.	TRBJ2-7	.	TRBV7-2	TGTGCCAGCAGCTTAGATGGGTCCGGGACTCCCTACGAGCAGTACTTC	CASSLDGSGTPYEQYF
.	TRBJ2-7	TRBD2	TRBV24-1	TGTGCCACCACACTGCTAGCGGGAACCTACGAGCAGTACTTC	CATTLLAGTYEQYF
.	TRBJ1-2	.	TRBV7-2	TGTGCCAGCAGCGTACAGAACTATGGCTACACCTTC	CASSVQNYGYTF
.	TRBJ1-1	TRBD1	TRBV7-8	TGTGCCAGCAGCTTGACAGGGCCTGACACTGAAGCTTTCTTT	CASSLTGPDTEAFF
.	TRBJ2-1	.	TRBV19	TGTGCCAGTAGACCAAGCCTCCTTAGTTACCCCCAGTTCTTC	CASRPSLLSYPQFF
.	TRBJ1-6	.	TRBV6-5	TGTGCCAGCAGTTACCGACTGACCGATTCACCCCTCCACTTT	CASSYRLTDSPLHF
.	TRBJ2-1	TRBD2	TRBV7-2	TGTGCCAGCAGCAAGGGACTAGCCGGGTACAATGAGCAGTTCTTC	CASSKGLAGYNEQFF
.	TRBJ2-1	.	TRBV6-2/TRBV6-3	TGTGCCAGCAGTTACTCAGGCGGGATGGGCTACAATGAGCAGTTCTTC	CASSYSGGMGYNEQFF
.	TRBJ2-1	.	TRBV5-1	TGCGCCAGCAGCTCCCAGGGTGTGTCCCGCGATGAGCAGTTCTTC	CASSSQGVSRDEQFF
.	TRBJ2-1	TRBD2	TRBV6-4	TGTGCCAGCAGGGGACTAGCGGGAGTCGGGAATGAGCAGTTCTTC	CASRGLAGVGNEQFF
once	TRBJ2-2	TRBD1	TRBV25-1	TGTGCCAGCAGAACCTCGAGGACAGGGTCCACCGGGGAGCTGTTTTTT	CASRTSRTGSTGELFF
.	TRBJ2-1	.	TRBV19	TGTGCCAGTAGTCCTTGGGCTAGCGCTGGGGAGCAGTTCTTC	CASSPWASAGEQFF
.	TRBJ2-7	.	TRBV2	TGTGCCAGTTCGCCTAGCGCACCCTACGAGCAGTACTTC	CASSPSAPYEQYF
.	TRBJ1-1	.	TRBV5-8	TGTGCCAGCAGCCTTCGAGCCGACAGCAAGAACACTGAAGCTTTCTTT	CASSLRADSKNTEAFF
.	TRBJ1-3	.	TRBV12-3/TRBV12-4	TGTGCCAGCAGTTTCAGGGCTGGAAACACCATATATTTT	CASSFRAGNTIYF
.	TRBJ2-2	.	TRBV6-5	TGTGCCATCGCGACAGTGCGAAACACCGGGGAGCTGTTTTTT	CAIATVRNTGELFF
.	TRBJ1-3	.	TRBV7-6	TGTGCCAGCAGCTTAGCGGTCGCGGGGATCGGGCGTGGAAACACCATATATTTT	CASSLAVAGIGRGNTIYF
.	TRBJ2-3	.	TRBV7-2	TGTGCCAGCAGCTTAGATGGGGCCACAGATACGCAGTATTTT	CASSLDGATDTQYF
once	TRBJ2-5	.	TRBV7-2	TGTGCCAGCAGCCCCGTTGGAGTCCAAGAGACCCAGTACTTC	CASSPVGVQETQYF
.	TRBJ2-2	TRBD1	TRBV5-4	TGTGCCAGCAGCTTGAGGGGGCCCGGGGAGCTGTTTTTT	CASSLRGPGELFF
.	TRBJ2-5	TRBD1	TRBV27	TGTGCCAGCAGTTTAGATGCGGGACAGGGGGTTGGGGGTCAAGAGACCCAGTACTTC	CASSLDAGQGVGGQETQYF
.	TRBJ1-5	TRBD1	TRBV19	TGTGCCACATCCAGGGACAGGGCTAATCAGCCCCAGCATTTT	CATSRDRANQPQHF
.	TRBJ1-2	.	TRBV11-2	TGTGCCAGCAGCCCCAAGGACTCCCTCTACTATGGCTACACCTTC	CASSPKDSLYYGYTF
.	TRBJ1-1	.	TRBV19	TGTGCCAGTAGCGAACAGGGAGAAGCTTTCTTT	CASSEQGEAFF
.	TRBJ2-1	.	TRBV9	TGTGCCAGCAGCGTAGACGGGAGTCTCTACAATGAGCAGTTCTTC	CASSVDGSLYNEQFF
once	TRBJ2-3	.	TRBV7-2	TGTGCCAGCACCTTCAGACCGGACAGAGGGTTGGGTACGCAGTATTTT	CASTFRPDRGLGTQYF
.	TRBJ2-3	TRBD1	TRBV6-1	TGTGCCAGCAGTGAAAATGGTTTCGGGACAGGGGCAGATACGCAGTATTTT	CASSENGFGTGADTQYF
.	TRBJ2-1	TRBD2	TRBV27	TGTGCCAGCAGTTTATTCCCCCGACTAGCGGGAGATTACAATGAGCAGTTCTTC	CASSLFPRLAGDYNEQFF
.	TRBJ2-7	.	TRBV2	TGTGCCAGCAGTGAACAGGGTCGGTCCTACGAGCAGTACTTC	CASSEQGRSYEQYF
.	TRBJ2-2	TRBD2	TRBV7-2	TGTGCCAGCAACCCTTGGGGGAGGGAAACCGGGGAGCTGTTTTTT	CASNPWGRETGELFF